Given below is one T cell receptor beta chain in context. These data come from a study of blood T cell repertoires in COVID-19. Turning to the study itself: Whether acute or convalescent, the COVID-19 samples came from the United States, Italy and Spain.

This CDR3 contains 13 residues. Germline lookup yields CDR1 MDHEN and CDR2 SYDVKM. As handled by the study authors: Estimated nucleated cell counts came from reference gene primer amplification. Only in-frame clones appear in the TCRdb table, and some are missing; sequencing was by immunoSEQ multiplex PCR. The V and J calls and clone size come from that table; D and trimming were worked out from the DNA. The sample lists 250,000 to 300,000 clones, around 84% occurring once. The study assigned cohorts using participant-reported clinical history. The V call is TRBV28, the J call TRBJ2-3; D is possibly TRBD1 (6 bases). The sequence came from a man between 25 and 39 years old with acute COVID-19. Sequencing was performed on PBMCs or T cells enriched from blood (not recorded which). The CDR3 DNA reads TGTGAGGGGGTACCTTCACCCGGGGATACGCAGTATTTT. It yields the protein CEGVPSPGDTQYF.